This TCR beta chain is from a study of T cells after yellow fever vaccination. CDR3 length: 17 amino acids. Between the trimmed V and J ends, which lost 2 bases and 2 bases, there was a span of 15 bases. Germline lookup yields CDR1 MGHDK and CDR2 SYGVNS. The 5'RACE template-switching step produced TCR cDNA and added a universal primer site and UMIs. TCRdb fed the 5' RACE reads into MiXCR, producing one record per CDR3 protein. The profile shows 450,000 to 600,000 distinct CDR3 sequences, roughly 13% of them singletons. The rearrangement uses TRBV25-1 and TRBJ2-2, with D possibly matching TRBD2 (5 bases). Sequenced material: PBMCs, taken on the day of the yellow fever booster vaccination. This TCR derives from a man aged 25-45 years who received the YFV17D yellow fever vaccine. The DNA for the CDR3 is TGTGCCAGCAGTGAACGCCCGGGGAGCTTTAACACCGGGGAGCTGTTTTTT. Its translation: CASSERPGSFNTGELFF.